This entry is about one T cell receptor (beta chain). The data were obtained in a study of cytomegalovirus exposure and HLA in healthy donors. The PCR used 60 Vbeta and 13 Jbeta primers. The assay was immunoSEQ multiplex PCR, and TCRdb's table has in-frame clones only and misses some. In all, the sample yields 53,000 or so clones. The sample was PBMCs. The receptor was isolated from a man aged 18-30 years in good health and CMV-seropositive.

CDR3 loop: CASSGLAGVVDTQYF. The CDR3 DNA is TGTGCCAGTAGCGGACTAGCGGGAGTCGTGGATACGCAGTATTTT. This chain connects TRBV19 to TRBJ2-3; TRBD2 aligns across 13 bases. CDR1 LNHDA and CDR2 SQIVND come from the germline V gene (reference sequence). This CDR3 comprises 15 residues. Trimming removed 6 bases from V and 6 bases from J; junction bases left unmatched: 6.